The 24 T cell receptor beta chains given below trace back to one sample, sequenced in a study of blood T cells in healthy people across ages. A second PCR of 7 to 11 cycles used a sample-barcoded 5' primer and a J-beta primer mix. TCRdb re-called the 5' RACE reads through MiXCR, storing one row per CDR3 protein. This table has about 1.6 million distinct CDR3 sequences, about 31% appearing once. Sequenced: blood. Receptors were obtained from a woman aged 25-40 years in good health.

V usage is TRBV27 and J usage is TRBJ2-7; no clear D. The V gene's germline CDR1 is MNHEY and CDR2 SMNVEV (reference sequence). The CDR3 runs to 12 residues. V lost 8 bases and J lost 9, with 17 bases in between. CDR3 amino acids: CASGTGIGWQYF. For the CDR3, the DNA is TGTGCCAGCGGAACCGGAATCGGTTGGCAGTACTTC.

Worth noting for this clonotype: The junction departs from the called germline gene at one end, perhaps through a read error. The CDR3 sequence: CARRTGQGIVTDTQYF. CDR3 nucleotides: TGTGCCCGCAGAACTGGACAGGGAATAGTAACAGATACGCAGTATTTT. The chain links TRBV12-3 or TRBV12-4 to TRBJ2-3, with 8 positions matching TRBD1. This CDR3 spans 16 amino acids.

This clonotype was seen a handful of times. J is TRBJ2-3 and V is TRBV5-1; D not resolved. CDR3 length: 14 amino acids. Germline lookup yields CDR1 SGHRS and CDR2 YFSETQ. V was shortened by 8 bases and J by 4 bases, with 17 bases between the two germline ends. The CDR3 nucleotides are TGCGCCAGTACAAAGGCTAATTGGGCAGATACGCAGTATTTT. The encoded protein is CASTKANWADTQYF. The whole variable domain, remainder taken from reference TRBV5-1 and TRBJ2-3, is KAGVTQTPRYLIKTRGQQVTLSCSPISGHRSVSWYQQTPGQGLQFLFEYFSETQRNKGNFPGRFSGRQFSNSRSEMNVSTLELGDSALYLCASTKANWADTQYFGPGTRLTVL.

This clonotype turned up a few times. The chain joins TRBV4-2 to TRBJ2-1; 9 bases fit TRBD2. The CDR3 totals 15 residues. The trim removed 3 bases at V and 4 bases at J, leaving 4 bases unmatched. Germline V CDR1 and CDR2: LGHNA, YNFKEQ. CDR3 sequence (DNA): TGTGCCAGCAGCCATCCAGGACTAGCGTACAATGAGCAGTTCTTC. This translates into CASSHPGLAYNEQFF.

The chain is built from TRBV20-1 and TRBJ2-2; 11 bases are a match to TRBD1. Germline CDR1 is DFQATT and CDR2 is SNEGSKA (reference sequence). CDR3 length: 15 amino acids. CDR3 protein: CGALPGQGVFGELFF. DNA of the CDR3: TGCGGAGCACTTCCGGGACAGGGGGTTTTCGGGGAGCTGTTTTTT.

This clonotype was picked up a small number of times. The chain employs TRBV29-1 and TRBJ1-2; the D gene is possibly TRBD1 (5 bases). V lost 5 bases and J lost 5, with 12 bases in between. The CDR3 covers 12 residues. Germline CDR1 SQVTM, CDR2 ANQGSEA. As DNA, the CDR3 is TGCAGCGTTTTAACGGACATATATGGCTACACCTTC. This codes for CSVLTDIYGYTF.

This chain connects TRBV24-1 to TRBJ2-2; tentative D call: TRBD2 (6 bases). The CDR3 extends over 13 amino acids. From germline, CDR1 is KGHDR and CDR2 SFDVKD. Trimming left V 4 bases short and J 7 bases short, with 9 bases between. CDR3 coding DNA: TGTGCCACCAGTGACCGGGGGAGCGGGGAGCTGTTTTTT. Amino acid sequence: CATSDRGSGELFF.

The chain links TRBV9 to TRBJ2-7; D is perhaps TRBD2 (5 bases). V lost 4 bases to trimming and J lost 7 bases, with 21 bases between them. Germline lookup yields CDR1 SGDLS and CDR2 YYNGEE. The CDR3 covers 15 residues. The CDR3 sequence: CASSKGDEGLGEQYF. The CDR3 coding sequence is TGTGCCAGCAGCAAGGGTGACGAGGGCCTTGGTGAGCAGTACTTC. Full variable domain (rest looked up from reference TRBV9 and TRBJ2-7): DSGVTQTPKHLITATGQRVTLRCSPRSGDLSVYWYQQSLDQGLQFLIQYYNGEERAKGNILERFSAQQFPDLHSELNLSSLELGDSALYFCASSKGDEGLGEQYFGPGTRLTVT.

The rearrangement links TRBV3-1 to TRBJ2-7; D gene uncertain. This CDR3 comprises 15 residues. Trimming stripped 3 bases from V and 1 base from J, with 13 bases between. Germline values: CDR1 LGHDT, CDR2 YNNKEL (reference sequence). CDR3 sequence reads: CASSQLGRSSYEQYF. In nucleotides, the CDR3 is TGTGCCAGCAGCCAGTTAGGTCGTTCATCCTACGAGCAGTACTTC.

This clonotype occurred once. V gene TRBV7-3 combines with J gene TRBJ2-7, with D unclear. CDR3 length: 13 amino acids. Germline V gives CDR1 SGHTA, CDR2 FQGTGA. Between the trimmed V and J ends, which lost 2 bases and 10 bases, there was a span of 15 bases. The CDR3 region is CASSLSVTRLQYF. As DNA, the CDR3 is TGTGCCAGCAGCTTATCCGTCACTCGCCTCCAGTACTTC.

The V and J genes are TRBV20-1 and TRBJ2-7; 7 nucleotides line up with TRBD2. J gave up 2 bases and V 0 bases, and 10 bases lay outside the gene matches. This CDR3 region has 16 residues. Germline assignment: CDR1 DFQATT and CDR2 SNEGSKA (reference sequence). The CDR3 loop is CSARDRSGRYTYEQYF. CDR3 in DNA: TGCAGTGCTAGAGATCGGTCCGGGAGGTATACCTACGAGCAGTACTTC.

There are many counts of this clonotype. The V and J genes are TRBV12-3 or TRBV12-4 and TRBJ2-1, with D possibly being TRBD2 (5 bases). The CDR3 length is 15 residues. V was pared by 4 bases and J by 3 bases, with 13 bases between. The CDR3 DNA reads as TGTGCCAGCAGTTATTGGGAACGGGGCTACAATGAGCAGTTCTTC. Protein: CASSYWERGYNEQFF.

This clonotype was found a few times. The V call is TRBV20-1, the J call TRBJ2-3; 10 nucleotides line up with TRBD2. From germline, CDR1 is DFQATT and CDR2 SNEGSKA (reference sequence). V gave up 5 bases and J gave up 4 bases; unmatched junction bases: 12. This CDR3 spans 16 amino acids. The CDR3 sequence is CSADGLAAVRADTQYF. DNA of the CDR3: TGCAGTGCTGATGGACTAGCGGCAGTCAGAGCAGATACGCAGTATTTT.

Remarks on this clonotype: Given a much more abundant clone one base away, this may be a read error. J is TRBJ2-1 and V is TRBV29-1, with a tentative D call TRBD1 (5 bases). CDR3 length: 13 residues. Trimming stripped 7 bases from V and 2 bases from J, with 12 bases between. From germline, CDR1 is SQVTM and CDR2 ANQGSEA. DNA for the CDR3: TGCAGCGCTGCATCAGGGACCTACAATGAGCAGTTCTTC. This codes for CSAASGTYNEQFF.

Ten or more counts support this clonotype. The rearrangement links TRBV10-3 to TRBJ2-3, with D possibly called TRBD1 or TRBD2 (6 bases each). Trimming stripped 10 bases from V and 0 bases from J, with 14 bases between. The CDR3 contains 14 residues. Per germline, CDR1 ENHRY and CDR2 SYGVKD. CDR3 nucleotide sequence: TGTGCCAGCTCGAGGGGGGCTAGCACAGATACGCAGTATTTT. Translation: CASSRGASTDTQYF.

The chain employs TRBV14 and TRBJ2-1; 8 bases agree with TRBD1. With 2 bases clipped from V and 1 base from J, the junction kept 1 base outside the gene matches. CDR3 length: 15 amino acids. Looked up from germline, CDR1 is SGHDN and CDR2 is FVKESK. DNA of the CDR3: TGTGCCAGCAGCCAAAGGACAGGGTCCTACAATGAGCAGTTCTTC. Its translation: CASSQRTGSYNEQFF.

Comment on this clonotype: This may be a read error, as it is one base from a much larger clone. This chain uses TRBV4-1 with TRBJ2-1; maybe TRBD2 (6 bases). This CDR3 has 17 residues. The V gene lost 1 base and the J gene lost 0 bases, with 13 bases spanning the gap. Germline CDR1 MGHRA, CDR2 YSYEKL. The CDR3 coding sequence is TGCGCCAGCAGCCAAGGTCCGGGGAGGAGCTCCTACAATGAGCAGTTCTTC. Amino acids: CASSQGPGRSSYNEQFF.

This sequence joins TRBV4-1 and TRBJ1-4, with 7 positions matching TRBD1. CDR1 MGHRA and CDR2 YSYEKL come from the germline V gene. V dropped 3 bases and J dropped 7; count of bases not matched to a gene: 11. The CDR3 has 16 residues. The CDR3 coding sequence is TGCGCCAGCAGCCAGACCACAGGGGCGGGGAGTGAAAAACTGTTTTTT. This encodes CASSQTTGAGSEKLFF.

The chain couples TRBV3-1 to TRBJ2-1, with TRBD2 identical over 9 bases. Germline trimming cut 1 base from V and 6 bases from J; bases unmatched to any gene: 10. The CDR3 loop spans 17 amino acids. The germline gives CDR1 LGHDT, CDR2 YNNKEL (reference sequence). The CDR3 region has the DNA TGTGCCAGCAGCCAAGCCCCCCGACTAGCGGCCTGCAATGAGCAGTTCTTC. It encodes CASSQAPRLAACNEQFF.

The chain recombines TRBV6-6 with TRBJ2-5; TRBD2 matches 10 bases. Germline trimming cut 6 bases from V and 7 bases from J; bases unmatched to any gene: 11. The CDR3 contains 15 residues. Germline values: CDR1 MNHNY, CDR2 SVGAGI (reference sequence). The CDR3 bases are TGTGCCAGCAGCCCCTCCGGGACTAGCGTTGGGACCCAGTACTTC. As protein: CASSPSGTSVGTQYF.

Here the CDR3 reads CASSFDRATEAFF. The CDR3 region has the DNA TGTGCCAGCAGCTTTGACAGGGCCACTGAAGCTTTCTTT. This sequence joins TRBV7-2 and TRBJ1-1; TRBD1 matches 7 bases. From germline, CDR1 is SGHTA and CDR2 FQGNSA. This CDR3 has 13 amino acids. J gave up 4 bases and V 3 bases, and 2 bases lay outside the gene matches.

Comments on this clonotype: Relative to the germline gene, one junction end is altered; a read error may explain this. This chain joins TRBV7-3 and TRBJ2-1; TRBD1 or TRBD2 may be the D gene (5 bases each). Germline CDR1 and CDR2: SGHTA and FQGTGA. The CDR3 has 14 residues. The CDR3 nucleotides read TGTGTCAGCAGCTCAGGGCAACTAGTGACTGAGCAGTTCTTC. Residues: CVSSSGQLVTEQFF.

This clonotype was counted many times. The gene calls are TRBV4-1 and TRBJ2-7; D unclear. V was shortened by 1 base and J by 3 bases, with 10 bases between the two germline ends. This CDR3 is built from 14 residues. Germline values: CDR1 MGHRA, CDR2 YSYEKL. CDR3 DNA sequence: TGCGCCAGCAGCCAAGTTAAGGGTTACTACGAGCAGTACTTC. It encodes CASSQVKGYYEQYF.

This clonotype was counted only a few times. Written as DNA, the CDR3 is TGCGCCACCGGTTTGTTGAGCGGGAGGTCTATCAATGAGCAGTTCTTC. It yields the protein CATGLLSGRSINEQFF. The chain is built from TRBV5-1 and TRBJ2-1; 9 bases are shared with TRBD2. Germline V lookup: CDR1 SGHRS, CDR2 YFSETQ. V lost 9 bases and J lost 6; bases outside the gene matches: 16. The CDR3 spans 16 residues. Supplemented by reference TRBV5-1 and TRBJ2-1, the full variable domain reads KAGVTQTPRYLIKTRGQQVTLSCSPISGHRSVSWYQQTPGQGLQFLFEYFSETQRNKGNFPGRFSGRQFSNSRSEMNVSTLELGDSALYLCATGLLSGRSINEQFFGPGTRLTVL.